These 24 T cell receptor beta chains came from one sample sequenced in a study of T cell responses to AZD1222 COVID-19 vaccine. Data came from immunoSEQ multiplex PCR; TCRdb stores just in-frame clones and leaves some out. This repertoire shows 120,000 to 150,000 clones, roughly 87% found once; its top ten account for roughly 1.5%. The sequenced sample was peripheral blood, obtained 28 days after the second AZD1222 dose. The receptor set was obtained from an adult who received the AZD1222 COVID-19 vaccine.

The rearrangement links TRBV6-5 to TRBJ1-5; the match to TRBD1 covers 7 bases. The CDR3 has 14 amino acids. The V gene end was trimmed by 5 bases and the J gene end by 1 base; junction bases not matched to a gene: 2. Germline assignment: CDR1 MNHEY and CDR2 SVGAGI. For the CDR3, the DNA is TGTGCCAGCAGTCCACAGGGGAGCAATCAGCCCCAGCATTTT. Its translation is CASSPQGSNQPQHF.

The CDR3 loop is CASSSGQNYEKLFF. The CDR3 nucleotides read TGTGCCAGCAGTTCGGGACAGAACTATGAAAAACTGTTTTTT. The chain couples TRBV28 to TRBJ1-4; 7 bases agree with TRBD1. V gave up 4 bases and J gave up 6 bases; unmatched junction bases: 5. CDR3 size: 14 residues. The germline V gene encodes CDR1 MDHEN and CDR2 SYDVKM.

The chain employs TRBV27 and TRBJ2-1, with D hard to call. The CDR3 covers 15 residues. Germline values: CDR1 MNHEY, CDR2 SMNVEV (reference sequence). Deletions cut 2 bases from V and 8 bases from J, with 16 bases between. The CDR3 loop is CASSLGSPSRYEQFF. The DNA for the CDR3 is TGTGCCAGCAGTTTAGGTAGCCCCTCGAGGTATGAGCAGTTCTTC.

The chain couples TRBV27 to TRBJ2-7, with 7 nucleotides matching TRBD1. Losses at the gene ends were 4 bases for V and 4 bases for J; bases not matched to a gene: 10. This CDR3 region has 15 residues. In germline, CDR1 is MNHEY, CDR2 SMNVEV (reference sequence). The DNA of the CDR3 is TGTGCCAGCAGTTCCGGTGAAGGGGGCAGATACGAGCAGTACTTC. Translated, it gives CASSSGEGGRYEQYF.

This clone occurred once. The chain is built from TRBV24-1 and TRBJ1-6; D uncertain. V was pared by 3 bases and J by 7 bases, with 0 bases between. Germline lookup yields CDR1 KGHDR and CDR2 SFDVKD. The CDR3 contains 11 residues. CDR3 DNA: TGTGCCACCAGTGATAATTCACCCCTCCACTTT. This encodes CATSDNSPLHF.

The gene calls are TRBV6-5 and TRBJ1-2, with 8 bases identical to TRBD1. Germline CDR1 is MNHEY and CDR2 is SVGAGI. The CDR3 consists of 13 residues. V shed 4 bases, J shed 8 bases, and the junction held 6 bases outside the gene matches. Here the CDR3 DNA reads TGTGCCAGCAGTTTAATTACAGGGGGGGGCTACACCTTC. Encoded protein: CASSLITGGGYTF.

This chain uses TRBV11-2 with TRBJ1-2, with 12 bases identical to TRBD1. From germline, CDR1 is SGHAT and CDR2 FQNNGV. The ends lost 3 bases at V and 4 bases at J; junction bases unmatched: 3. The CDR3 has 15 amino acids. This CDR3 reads CASSLGQGALYGYTF. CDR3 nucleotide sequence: TGTGCCAGCAGCTTGGGACAGGGGGCCCTCTATGGCTACACCTTC.

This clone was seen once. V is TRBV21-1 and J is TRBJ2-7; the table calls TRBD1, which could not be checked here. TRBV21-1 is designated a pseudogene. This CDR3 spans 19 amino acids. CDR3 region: CASSNQSGIGTARTYEQYF. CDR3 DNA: TGTGCCAGCAGCAATCAGTCGGGAATAGGGACAGCAAGAACCTACGAGCAGTACTTC.

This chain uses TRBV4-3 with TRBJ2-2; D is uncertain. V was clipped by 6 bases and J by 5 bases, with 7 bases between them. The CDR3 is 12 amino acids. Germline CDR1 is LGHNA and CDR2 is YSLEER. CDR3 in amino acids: CASRSQTGELFF. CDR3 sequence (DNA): TGCGCCAGCAGGTCTCAGACCGGGGAGCTGTTTTTT.

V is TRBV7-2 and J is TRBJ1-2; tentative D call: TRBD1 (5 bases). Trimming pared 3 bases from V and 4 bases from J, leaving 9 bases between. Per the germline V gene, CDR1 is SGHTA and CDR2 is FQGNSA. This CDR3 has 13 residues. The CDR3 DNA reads TGTGCCAGCAGCTTTCAGGGTAGCTATGGCTACACCTTC. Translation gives CASSFQGSYGYTF.

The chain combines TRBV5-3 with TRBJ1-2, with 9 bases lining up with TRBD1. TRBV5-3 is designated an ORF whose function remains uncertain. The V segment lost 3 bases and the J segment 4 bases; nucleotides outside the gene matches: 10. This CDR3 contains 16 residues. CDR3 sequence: CARSWGGQGLLYGYTF. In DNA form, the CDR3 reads TGTGCCAGAAGCTGGGGGGGACAGGGCCTACTCTATGGCTACACCTTC.

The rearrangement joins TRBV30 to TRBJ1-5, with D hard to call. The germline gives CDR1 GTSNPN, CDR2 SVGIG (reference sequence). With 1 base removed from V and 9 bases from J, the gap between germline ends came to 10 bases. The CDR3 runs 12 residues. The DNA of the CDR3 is TGTGCCTGGAGTGGGGGAAGGATGCCCCAGCATTTT. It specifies CAWSGGRMPQHF.

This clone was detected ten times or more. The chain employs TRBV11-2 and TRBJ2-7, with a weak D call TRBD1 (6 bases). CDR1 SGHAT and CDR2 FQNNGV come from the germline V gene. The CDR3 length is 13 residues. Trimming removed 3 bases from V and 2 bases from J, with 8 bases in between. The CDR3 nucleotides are TGTGCCAGCAGCTTTAACAGGGCCTACGAGCAGTACTTC. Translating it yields CASSFNRAYEQYF.

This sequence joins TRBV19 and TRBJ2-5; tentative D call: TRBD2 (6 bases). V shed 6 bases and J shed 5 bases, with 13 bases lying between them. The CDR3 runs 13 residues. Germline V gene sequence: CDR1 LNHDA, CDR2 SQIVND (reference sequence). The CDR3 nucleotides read TGTGCCAGTAGGGAGGGAGGAAGGGAGACCCAGTACTTC. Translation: CASREGGRETQYF.

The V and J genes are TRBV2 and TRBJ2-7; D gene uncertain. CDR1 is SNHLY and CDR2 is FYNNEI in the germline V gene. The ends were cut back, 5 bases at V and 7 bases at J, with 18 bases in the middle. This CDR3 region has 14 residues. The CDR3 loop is CASSPPNSQWEQYF. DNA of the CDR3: TGTGCCAGCAGTCCCCCTAACTCCCAATGGGAGCAGTACTTC.

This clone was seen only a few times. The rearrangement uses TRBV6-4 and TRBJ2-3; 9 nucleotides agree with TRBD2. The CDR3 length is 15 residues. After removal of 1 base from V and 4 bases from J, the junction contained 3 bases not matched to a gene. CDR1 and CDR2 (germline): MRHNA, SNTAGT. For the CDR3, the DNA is TGTGCCAGCAGTGACTTAGCGGGAGACTCAGATACGCAGTATTTT. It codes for CASSDLAGDSDTQYF.

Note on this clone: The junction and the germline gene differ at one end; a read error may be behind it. The CDR3 bases are TGTGCCACCTGTGATTTGCGGGGCGGGCCCGTCCCGAACACCGGGGAGCTGTTTTTT. This encodes CATCDLRGGPVPNTGELFF. The chain has TRBV24-1 and TRBJ2-2, with a tentative D call TRBD2 (6 bases). The CDR3 is 19 amino acids. Germline V gives CDR1 KGHDR, CDR2 SFDVKD.

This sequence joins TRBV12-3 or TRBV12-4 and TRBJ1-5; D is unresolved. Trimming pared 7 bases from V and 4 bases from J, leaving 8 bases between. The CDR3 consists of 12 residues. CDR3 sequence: CASKAVNQPQHF. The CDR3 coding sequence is TGTGCCAGCAAGGCGGTGAATCAGCCCCAGCATTTT.

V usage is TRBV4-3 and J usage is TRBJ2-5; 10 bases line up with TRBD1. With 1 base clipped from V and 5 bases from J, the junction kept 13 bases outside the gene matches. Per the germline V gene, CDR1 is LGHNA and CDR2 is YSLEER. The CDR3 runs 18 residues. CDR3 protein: CASSQGWMGQGFEETQYF. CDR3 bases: TGCGCCAGCAGCCAAGGGTGGATGGGACAGGGGTTCGAGGAGACCCAGTACTTC.

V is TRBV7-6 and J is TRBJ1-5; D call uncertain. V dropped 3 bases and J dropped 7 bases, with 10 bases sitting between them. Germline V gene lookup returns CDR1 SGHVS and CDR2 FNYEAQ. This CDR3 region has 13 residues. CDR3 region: CASSLDVGQPQHF. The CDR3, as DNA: TGTGCCAGCAGCTTGGATGTCGGGCAGCCCCAGCATTTT.

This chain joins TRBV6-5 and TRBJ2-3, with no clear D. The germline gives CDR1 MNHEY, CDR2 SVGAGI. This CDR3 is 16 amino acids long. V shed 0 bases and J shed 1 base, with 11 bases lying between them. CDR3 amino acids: CASSYSTWPGTDTQYF. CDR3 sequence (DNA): TGTGCCAGCAGTTACTCGACGTGGCCAGGCACAGATACGCAGTATTTT.

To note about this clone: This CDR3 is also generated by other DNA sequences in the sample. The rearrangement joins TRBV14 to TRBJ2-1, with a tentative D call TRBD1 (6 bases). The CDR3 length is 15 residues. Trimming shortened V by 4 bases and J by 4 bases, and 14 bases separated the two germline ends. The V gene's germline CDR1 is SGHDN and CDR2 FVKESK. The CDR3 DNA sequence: TGTGCCAGCAGCCTGCTTGGGGGCGATTACAATGAGCAGTTCTTC. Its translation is CASSLLGGDYNEQFF.

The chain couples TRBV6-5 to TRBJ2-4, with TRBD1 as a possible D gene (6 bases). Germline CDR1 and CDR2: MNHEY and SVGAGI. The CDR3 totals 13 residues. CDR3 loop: CADSRIAKNIQYF. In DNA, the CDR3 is TGTGCGGACAGTAGAATAGCCAAAAACATTCAGTACTTC.

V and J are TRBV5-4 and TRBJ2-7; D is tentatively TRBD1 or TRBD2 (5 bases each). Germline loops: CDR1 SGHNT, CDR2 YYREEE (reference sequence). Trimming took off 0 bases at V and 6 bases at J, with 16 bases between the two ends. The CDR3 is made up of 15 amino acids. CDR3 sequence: CASSLAHGGYPEQYF. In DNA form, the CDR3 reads TGTGCCAGCAGCTTGGCCCATGGGGGTTATCCCGAGCAGTACTTC.